This TCR beta chain was sequenced in a study of CD8+ T cells in alopecia areata. Study findings and constraints: Scalp lesions, especially in alopecia totalis/universalis, had higher clonality than normal scalp. Sequencing of scalp samples also includes resident alphabeta T cells from normal skin.

CDR3 size: 15 residues. CDR1 is SQVTM, CDR2 ANQGSEA, per germline. V was trimmed by 1 base and J by 2 bases, leaving 13 bases between them. As concerns this clone: The antigen is undetermined.

Collected material from alopecia areata patients comprised lesional scalp punch biopsies and peripheral blood. Reverse transcription of extracted RNA yielded cDNA, which provided the sequencing template. Sequencing was performed with immunoSEQ multiplex PCR; in TCRdb, only in-frame clones are kept and a portion is missing. The sample lists 70,000 to 95,000 clones; 51% were seen once. The rearrangement joins TRBV29-1 to TRBJ2-3; D is perhaps TRBD1 (6 bases). The sequencing input was NKG2D-high CD8+ T cells sorted from blood. The TCR was taken from a human donor with alopecia areata. The CDR3 DNA reads TGCAGCGTTGAAGCGGTAGGACAGCTCACAGATACGCAGTATTTT. Translating gives CSVEAVGQLTDTQYF.